This entry is about one TCR beta chain. The junction differs from germline at one of its ends, possibly a read error. Samples with a second dose at about 4 or about 12 weeks were pooled together. Clones were sequenced by immunoSEQ multiplex PCR, and TCRdb holds only the in-frame ones, with some missing. The repertoire consists of 95,000 to 150,000 clones, with 92% occurring once and the leading ten covering about 7.7%. The data were obtained in a study of T cell responses to AZD1222 COVID-19 vaccine. From germline, CDR1 is SEHNR and CDR2 FQNEAQ (reference sequence). The CDR3 loop spans 14 amino acids.

Sample: peripheral blood, taken 28 days after the second AZD1222 dose. This chain joins TRBV7-9 and TRBJ2-1; D remains unclear. The sequence derives from an adult who received the AZD1222 COVID-19 vaccine. CDR3: CASSPPDSNNEQFF. The CDR3 DNA follows: TGTGCCAGCAGCCCACCTGACTCCAACAATGAGCAGTTCTTC.